Below, 21 T cell receptor beta chains from the same sample are listed, as sequenced in a study of cytomegalovirus exposure and HLA in healthy donors. PCR was performed using 60 Vbeta and 13 Jbeta primers. TCRdb's copy holds only in-frame clones and misses some; the assay was immunoSEQ multiplex PCR. Among 150,000 to 200,000 clones, roughly 87% were seen once, and the ten largest hold 0.2% to 0.3%. The sequencing sample was made of PBMCs. These receptors all stem from a girl in the first two years of life in good health and CMV-seronegative.

This clone was seen a handful of times. The chain combines TRBV18 with TRBJ2-1; D not resolved. Germline lookup yields CDR1 KGHSH and CDR2 LQKENI. V dropped 3 bases and J dropped 5 bases, with 5 bases sitting between them. The CDR3 spans 12 residues. CDR3 in DNA: TGTGCCAGCTCACCCGGTAACAATGAGCAGTTCTTC. As protein: CASSPGNNEQFF.

The J gene is TRBJ2-1, the V gene TRBV2, with D possibly being TRBD2 (6 bases). CDR3 length equals 15 residues. CDR1 is SNHLY, CDR2 FYNNEI, per germline. Trimming stripped 2 bases from V and 2 bases from J, with 10 bases between. DNA of the CDR3: TGTGCCAGCAGTGAATTCCTAGCGCCCTACAATGAGCAGTTCTTC. Residues: CASSEFLAPYNEQFF. Variable domain in full (rest from reference TRBV2 and TRBJ2-1): EPEVTQTPSHQVTQMGQEVILRCVPISNHLYFYWYRQILGQKVEFLVSFYNNEISEKSEIFDDQFSVERPDGSNFTLKIRSTKLEDSAMYFCASSEFLAPYNEQFFGPGTRLTVL.

Here the CDR3 reads CASSLRSSGSYNEQFF. The CDR3 DNA is TGCGCCAGCAGCCTACGGTCTAGCGGGTCCTACAATGAGCAGTTCTTC. The chain carries TRBV5-1 and TRBJ2-1; 8 bases map to TRBD2. With V trimmed by 4 bases and J by 1 base, 7 bases remained unmatched. The CDR3 has 16 amino acids. CDR1 and CDR2 from the germline V gene are SGHRS and YFSETQ.

The rearrangement joins TRBV5-5 to TRBJ2-2, with TRBD1 identical over 11 bases. Per the germline V gene, CDR1 is SGHKS and CDR2 is YYEKEE (reference sequence). J gave up 5 bases and V 4 bases, and 13 bases lay outside the gene matches. The CDR3 is made up of 18 amino acids. The CDR3 spells CASSPPGQGARETGELFF. CDR3 sequence (DNA): TGTGCCAGCAGCCCTCCAGGACAGGGGGCAAGGGAAACCGGGGAGCTGTTTTTT.

The J gene is TRBJ2-5, the V gene TRBV5-1; D unclear. Trimming cost V 4 bases and J 5 bases, with 21 bases left between them. CDR1 and CDR2 from the germline V gene are SGHRS and YFSETQ. The CDR3 runs 16 residues. CDR3 DNA sequence: TGCGCCAGCAGCCTCGCCGGTACGGGTATCGGGGAGACCCAGTACTTC. As protein: CASSLAGTGIGETQYF.

As to this clone: At one boundary the junction diverges from the germline segment, which might be a read error. The CDR3 here is CSSSLGRGGETQYF. In DNA, the CDR3 is TGTTCCAGCAGCTTAGGTCGGGGAGGAGAGACCCAGTACTTC. This rearrangement joins TRBV7-9 to TRBJ2-5, with D possibly matching TRBD2 (6 bases). This CDR3 contains 14 residues. Germline values: CDR1 SEHNR, CDR2 FQNEAQ (reference sequence). Supplemented by reference TRBV7-9 and TRBJ2-5, the full variable domain reads DTGVSQNPRHKITKRGQNVTFRCDPISEHNRLYWYRQTLGQGPEFLTYFQNEAQLEKSRLLSDRFSAERPKGSFSTLEIQRTEQGDSAMYLCSSSLGRGGETQYFGPGTRLLVL.

This chain links TRBV19 with TRBJ1-1; 12 nucleotides agree with TRBD1. This CDR3 region has 17 residues. V lost 7 bases to trimming and J lost 1 base; unmatched junction nucleotides: 10. Germline lookup yields CDR1 LNHDA and CDR2 SQIVND (reference sequence). DNA for the CDR3: TGTGCCAGTAACGGTCTCGGGACAGGGGGCCGGAACACTGAAGCTTTCTTT. As protein: CASNGLGTGGRNTEAFF.

V is TRBV11-1 and J is TRBJ1-2, with D hard to call. The V gene's germline CDR1 is SGHAT and CDR2 FQDESV (reference sequence). Trimming took off 2 bases at V and 8 bases at J, with 18 bases between the two ends. There are 15 residues in the CDR3. CDR3 DNA: TGTGCCAGCAGCTTAAGGGCCGAAAGGAGGTACGGCTACACCTTC. Encoded protein: CASSLRAERRYGYTF.

The chain carries TRBV7-3 and TRBJ2-1, with 8 bases lining up with TRBD2. Germline V gene lookup returns CDR1 SGHTA and CDR2 FQGTGA. J lost 0 bases, V lost 4 bases, and 2 bases had no gene match. The CDR3 has 15 amino acids. The CDR3 nucleotides are TGTGCCAGCAGCTCGACTAGCGTCTCCTACAATGAGCAGTTCTTC. Translation: CASSSTSVSYNEQFF. Drawing the rest from reference TRBV7-3 and TRBJ2-1, the complete variable domain is GAGVSQTPSNKVTEKGKYVELRCDPISGHTALYWYRQSLGQGPEFLIYFQGTGAADDSGLPNDRFFAVRPEGSVSTLKIQRTERGDSAVYLCASSSTSVSYNEQFFGPGTRLTVL.

This chain joins TRBV6-1 and TRBJ2-1; D might be TRBD2 (6 bases). The V end lost 2 bases, the J end lost 8 bases, and 13 bases lay between the germline ends. The CDR3 sequence is 14 residues long. Germline assignment: CDR1 MNHNS and CDR2 SASEGT. The CDR3 DNA reads TGTGCCAGCAGTGAACCGGGTCGCGGGGATGAGCAGTTCTTC. It specifies CASSEPGRGDEQFF.

This clone was counted between two and nine times. This chain connects TRBV5-6 to TRBJ2-7; 9 nucleotides match TRBD1. This CDR3 comprises 14 residues. V gave up 2 bases and J gave up 2 bases; unmatched junction bases: 2. CDR1 SGHDT and CDR2 YYEEEE come from the germline V gene. CDR3 amino acids: CASSFGTGTYEQYF. CDR3 nucleotide sequence: TGTGCCAGCAGCTTCGGGACAGGGACCTACGAGCAGTACTTC.

The rearrangement links TRBV6-5 to TRBJ2-4; TRBD1 matches 7 bases. Germline V gives CDR1 MNHEY, CDR2 SVGAGI. CDR3 length: 14 residues. J gave up 8 bases and V 0 bases, and 4 bases lay outside the gene matches. The CDR3: CASSYSPTGDIQYF. CDR3 DNA sequence: TGTGCCAGCAGTTACTCACCCACAGGGGACATTCAGTACTTC.

The chain combines TRBV18 with TRBJ1-2, with 7 nucleotides matching TRBD1. V was pared by 3 bases and J by 5 bases, with 0 bases of the junction left unmatched. Germline CDR1 and CDR2: KGHSH and LQKENI. The CDR3 spans 12 residues. The CDR3 is CASSPGQYGYTF. CDR3 DNA sequence: TGTGCCAGCTCACCGGGACAGTATGGCTACACCTTC.

The chain carries TRBV6-5 and TRBJ2-5; D unclear. The DNA end favors TRBJ2-7, so the J call may be wrong. This CDR3 has 13 amino acids. From germline, CDR1 is MNHEY and CDR2 SVGAGI. The CDR3 DNA is TGTGCCAGCAGTTACGGTTCACAGTACGAGCAGTACTTC. This sequence encodes CASSYGSQYEQYF.

This clone was seen only a few times. This rearrangement joins TRBV4-3 to TRBJ2-5; D is perhaps TRBD2 (6 bases). Trimming pared 8 bases from V and 1 base from J, leaving 23 bases between. The CDR3 length is 17 residues. Germline CDR1 and CDR2: LGHNA and YSLEER. CDR3 sequence (DNA): TGCGCCAGCCCCTCAGGGAGGCCCCAAACTTTCCAAGAGACCCAGTACTTC. Translated: CASPSGRPQTFQETQYF.

The chain uses TRBV10-3 and TRBJ2-3, with a weak D call TRBD2 (6 bases). V was pared by 3 bases and J by 0 bases, with 10 bases between. The V gene's germline CDR1 is ENHRY and CDR2 SYGVKD. The CDR3 totals 15 residues. The chain's CDR3 is CAISDGAGSTDTQYF. In DNA form, the CDR3 reads TGTGCCATCAGTGACGGAGCGGGCAGCACAGATACGCAGTATTTT.

The J gene is TRBJ1-2, the V gene TRBV5-1; 8 bases are shared with TRBD1. Germline trimming cut 4 bases from V and 8 bases from J; bases unmatched to any gene: 13. Germline CDR1 and CDR2: SGHRS and YFSETQ. The CDR3 is 15 residues long. The DNA of the CDR3 is TGCGCCAGCAGCCCAAGGGCAGGGGGCGCGGTAGGCTACACCTTC. Encoded protein: CASSPRAGGAVGYTF.

V gene TRBV18 combines with J gene TRBJ2-5; D gene uncertain. V lost 2 bases to trimming and J lost 2 bases, with 6 bases between them. CDR1 is KGHSH, CDR2 LQKENI, per germline. This CDR3 has 13 amino acids. CDR3 sequence: CASSPNSQETQYF. The CDR3 nucleotides read TGTGCCAGCTCACCAAACTCTCAAGAGACCCAGTACTTC.

V usage is TRBV10-2 and J usage is TRBJ1-1, with 7 positions matching TRBD1. Germline assignment: CDR1 WSHSY and CDR2 SAAADI. V dropped 1 base and J dropped 0; count of bases not matched to a gene: 2. The CDR3 length is 15 residues. The CDR3 loop reads CASSELRGLNTEAFF. The CDR3 DNA sequence: TGCGCCAGCAGTGAGTTAAGGGGGCTGAACACTGAAGCTTTCTTT.

This sequence joins TRBV13 and TRBJ2-7, with D tentatively TRBD1 (6 bases). Germline V gene lookup returns CDR1 PRHDT and CDR2 FYEKMQ (reference sequence). Trimming shortened V by 3 bases and J by 5 bases, and 14 bases separated the two germline ends. This CDR3 comprises 14 residues. Here the CDR3 reads CASSFYRVVNEQYF. CDR3 bases: TGTGCCAGCAGCTTCTACAGGGTGGTCAACGAGCAGTACTTC.

The chain has TRBV5-8 and TRBJ2-5; D is unresolved. Trimming pared 4 bases from V and 4 bases from J, leaving 17 bases between. CDR1 is SGHTS, CDR2 YDEGEE, per germline. The CDR3 is made up of 15 amino acids. The CDR3 loop is CASSPLVEAPETQYF. In nucleotides, the CDR3 is TGTGCCAGCAGCCCCCTGGTAGAGGCTCCAGAGACCCAGTACTTC.